These 3 T cell receptor beta chains came from one sample sequenced in a study of T cell repertoires in cytomegalovirus infection (dated by TCRdb to about 2019). Sequencing relied on an Illumina HiSeq 1500. TCRdb itself trimmed the public reads at Q25 with fastp, ran MiXCR and retained productive beta chains. Each entry merges the rows of one CDR3 protein and shows their most common DNA and genes. The sample data list 200,000 to 300,000 distinct CDR3 sequences, and about 12% of these were observed just once. The ten largest clones add up to roughly 1.7% of the sample. Sequencing was done on a sample of PBMCs. The receptors come from a human donor in good health (CMV status not recorded). Some clones in this sample may be carry-over from other donors' samples.

This clonotype was seen more than once but under ten times. This chain links TRBV5-5 with TRBJ2-3; 8 bases agree with TRBD2. Losses at the gene ends were 0 bases for V and 0 bases for J; bases not matched to a gene: 9. The CDR3 has 18 residues. Germline CDR1 is SGHKS and CDR2 is YYEKEE (reference sequence). Written as DNA, the CDR3 is TGTGCCAGCAGCTTGGGCTGGGGTGCGGGGGGTAGCACAGATACGCAGTATTTT. Translating gives CASSLGWGAGGSTDTQYF.

This clonotype was counted many times. The chain couples TRBV7-2 to TRBJ1-2; TRBD1 might be the D (6 bases). V was cut by 5 bases and J by 8 bases, with 18 bases left in between. The CDR3 consists of 14 residues. Germline CDR1 SGHTA, CDR2 FQGNSA. CDR3: CASSLSHGGGGYTF. The CDR3 DNA follows: TGTGCCAGCAGCCTCTCTCATGGCGGGGGCGGCTACACCTTC.

The gene calls are TRBV29-1 and TRBJ1-4, with D unresolved. The CDR3 loop spans 11 amino acids. CDR1 is SQVTM, CDR2 ANQGSEA, per germline. V dropped 3 bases and J dropped 16 bases, with 15 bases sitting between them. CDR3 in amino acids: CSVDTPGSQFF. CDR3 coding DNA: TGCAGCGTTGATACCCCCGGGTCCCAGTTTTTT.